This T cell receptor beta chain was identified in a study of blood T cells in healthy people across ages (dated by TCRdb to the mid-2010s). With respect to the entire study: In model experiments, template switching captured about one uniquely barcoded TCR beta cDNA molecule for every two T cells. Age-related changes in TCR beta repertoire diversity were measured in the study by deep sequencing normalized with unique cDNA molecular identifiers. Four age groups were formed from the donors: young (average approximately 15 years), middle-aged (approximately 41), aged (over 55) and long-lived (around 82). To avoid experimental bias, donors of different ages were distributed randomly across sequencing lanes. For two donors (one aged 18 to 30 and one aged 80 or older), the study analyzed two additional independent replicas of 1 million unique cDNA reads from the same blood draw. The investigation overall reported the following: Bulk unsorted PBMC profiling prevented conclusive comparison of naive and antigen-experienced compartments. Compared with the aged group, the long-lived group had more naive CD4+ T cells, fewer expanded clones and increased TCR diversity, a pattern suggesting age selection. Observed TCR beta diversity per million T cells fell roughly linearly with age, and a significant reduction was already apparent by age roughly 40. Because the CMV infection status of the donors was unknown, age-related changes in expanded clonotypes may potentially have been confounded. Estimates of total diversity from one million sequenced T cells were regarded as lower bounds and underestimates. There was a strong correlation between observed TCR beta diversity and the percentage of naive T cells measured by flow cytometry.

Library construction relied on 5' RACE. This sample was sequenced with an Illumina HiSeq 2500. The second PCR ran for roughly 7 to 12 cycles and used a J-beta primer mix along with a sample-barcoded 5' primer. A template-switch 5' adaptor carrying 12 random nucleotides introduced a unique molecular identifier onto each TCR beta cDNA molecule. Each sample yielded at least 3 million CDR3-containing paired-end reads. First-strand cDNA synthesis was performed from all RNA using the Mint cDNA synthesis kit, with priming by a TRBC-specific oligonucleotide. After uracil-DNA glycosylase treatment, a first 18-cycle PCR used universal primers M1SS and BC2_uni_R on all cDNA. The paper's data handling went like this. For normalization, 1 million high-quality reads, each with a distinct molecular identifier, were randomly selected from each sample. Instead of being binned into consensus sequences, reads that shared molecular identifiers were thrown out. MiTCR, set to a Q25 quality threshold and the strictest error-elimination algorithm, was used for CDR3 identification, clonotype clustering and error correction. Lower-bound total TCR beta diversity was estimated with a nonparametric unseen species model using Euler transformation. The raw public data were reprocessed by TCRdb itself: fastp quality trimming at Q25, MiXCR clonotype calling, in-frame beta chains only. Every CDR3 protein is listed once, alongside the most common genes and DNA of its rows. V and J calls and clone size were set by TCRdb, not the authors. Across this sample there are about 670,000 distinct CDR3 sequences, with 52% seen only once. The ten largest clones capture less than 15% of the sample.

Relative to germline, V is 1 base shorter and J is 7 bases shorter, with 15 bases between their ends. Counted from cysteine to phenylalanine, this CDR3 has 15 amino acids. Only the CDR3 region is kept as DNA, spanning 45 bases read in frame from base 1. The CDR1 and CDR2 encoded by the germline V gene are SGHVS and FQNEAQ. Turning to this clonotype: This receptor's antigen is unknown. Base qualities are not provided; no much larger clone lies one nucleotide away.

The donors were around 39 Caucasian individuals from Russia, aged roughly 6 to 90 years, who were systemically healthy. About 10 milliliters of peripheral blood were collected from each donor into EDTA-treated Vacutainer tubes. Ficoll-Paque density-gradient centrifugation was used to isolate PBMCs, with at least 7 million per sample. Trizol reagent was used to extract total RNA from PBMCs, with at least 5.5 micrograms per sample. For every donor, an aliquot of PBMCs went through flow cytometry to measure the percentages of naive CD45RAhigh/CD27high T cells. The origin of this receptor is a woman older than 75 in good health. The rearranged chain carries TRBV7-8 and TRBJ2-3; possibly the D gene is TRBD2, per 6 matching bases. The sample taken for sequencing was blood. The nucleotide sequence reads TGTGCCAGCAGCTTAGAAGGTCTAGCGACCTATACGCAGTATTTT. This yields the protein CASSLEGLATYTQYF. The CDR3, completed at both ends by the reference TRBV7-8 and TRBJ2-3 genes, gives the full variable domain GAGVSQSPRYKVAKRGQDVALRCDPISGHVSLFWYQQALGQGPEFLTYFQNEAQLDKSGLPSDRFFAERPEGSVSTLKIQRTQQEDSAVYLCASSLEGLATYTQYFGPGTRLTVL.